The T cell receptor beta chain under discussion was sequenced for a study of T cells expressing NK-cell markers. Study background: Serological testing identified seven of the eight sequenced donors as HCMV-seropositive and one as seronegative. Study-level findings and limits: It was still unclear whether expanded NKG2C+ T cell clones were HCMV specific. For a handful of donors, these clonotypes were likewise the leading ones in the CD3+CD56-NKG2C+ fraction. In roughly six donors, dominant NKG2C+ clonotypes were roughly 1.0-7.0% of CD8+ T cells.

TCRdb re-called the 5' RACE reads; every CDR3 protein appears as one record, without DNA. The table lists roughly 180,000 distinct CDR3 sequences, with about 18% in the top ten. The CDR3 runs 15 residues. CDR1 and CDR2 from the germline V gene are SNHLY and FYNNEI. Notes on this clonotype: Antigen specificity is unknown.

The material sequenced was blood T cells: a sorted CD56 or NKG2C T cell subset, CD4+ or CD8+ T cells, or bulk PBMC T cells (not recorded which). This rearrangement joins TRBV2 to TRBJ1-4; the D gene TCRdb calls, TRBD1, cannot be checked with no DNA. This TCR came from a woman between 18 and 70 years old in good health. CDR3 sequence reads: CASSLGRGFNEKLFF.